A selection of T cell receptor beta chains follows, all from one sample in a study of cytomegalovirus exposure and HLA in healthy donors. Generated by immunoSEQ multiplex PCR, the TCRdb table keeps only in-frame clones and is missing some. This sample has under 200,000 clones, with around three quarters found just once. Material: PBMCs. All receptors come from a man aged 35 to 55 in good health and CMV-seronegative. CDR3s include the opening cysteine and the closing phenylalanine or tryptophan. The D gene is left open where the match is weak. Expanded clones are given a class, and other clones once, few, many or no size at all.

clone_size,j_call,d_call,v_call,cdr3_aa,cdr3_nt
few,TRBJ1-1,TRBD1,TRBV2,CASSQDRGLDTEAFF,TGTGCCAGCAGTCAGGACAGGGGGCTGGACACTGAAGCTTTCTTT
NA,TRBJ1-5,NA,TRBV18,CASSPGSGQPQHF,TGCGCCAGCTCACCAGGGTCGGGTCAGCCCCAGCATTTT
NA,TRBJ2-1,NA,TRBV29-1,CSVDLRGLNEQFF,TGCAGCGTGGACCTGAGGGGACTCAATGAGCAGTTCTTC
NA,TRBJ2-1,TRBD2,TRBV10-3,CAISESSAGVGNEQFF,TGTGCCATCAGTGAGTCTTCCGCGGGAGTCGGAAATGAGCAGTTCTTC
NA,TRBJ1-1,TRBD1,TRBV19,CASSITGDTEAFF,TGTGCCAGTAGTATTACAGGGGACACTGAAGCTTTCTTT
few,TRBJ1-4,NA,TRBV7-2,CASSPGSWGEKLFF,TGTGCCAGCAGCCCGGGGAGCTGGGGTGAAAAACTGTTTTTT
NA,TRBJ2-5,TRBD1,TRBV7-6,CASSPTRQGQETQYF,TGTGCCAGCAGCCCAACCCGACAGGGGCAAGAGACCCAGTACTTC
NA,TRBJ1-2,NA,TRBV7-9,CASSLIPTRDYTF,TGTGCCAGCAGCTTAATTCCTACCCGGGACTACACCTTC
few,TRBJ1-5,NA,TRBV30,CAWSSGGFNQPQHF,TGTGCCTGGAGTTCCGGCGGCTTCAATCAGCCCCAGCATTTT
NA,TRBJ2-1,TRBD1,TRBV28,CASVDIQGAGREQFF,TGTGCCAGCGTCGACATACAGGGGGCGGGAAGGGAGCAGTTCTTC
NA,TRBJ2-3,TRBD1,TRBV5-5,CASSWGRDRGADTQYF,TGTGCCAGCAGCTGGGGGCGGGACAGGGGCGCAGATACGCAGTATTTT
NA,TRBJ1-5,TRBD1,TRBV6-5,CASGDRDQPQHF,TGTGCCTCCGGGGACAGGGACCAGCCCCAGCATTTT
NA,TRBJ1-3,NA,TRBV7-9,CASKETGNTIYF,TGTGCCAGCAAAGAGACTGGAAACACCATATATTTT
NA,TRBJ2-3,TRBD2,TRBV9,CASSVGLAGVVVTDTQYF,TGTGCCAGCAGCGTAGGGCTAGCGGGAGTCGTTGTGACAGATACGCAGTATTTT
NA,TRBJ2-7,NA,TRBV18,CASSPRAGGEQYF,TGTGCCAGCTCACCACGGGCGGGCGGGGAGCAGTACTTC
few,TRBJ1-2,NA,TRBV2,CASSDEARYGYTF,TGTGCCAGCAGTGACGAGGCGCGCTATGGCTACACCTTC
NA,TRBJ2-1,TRBD2,TRBV6-5,CAAGRGSGRGDEQFF,TGTGCCGCGGGGCGTGGAAGCGGGAGAGGGGATGAGCAGTTCTTC
NA,TRBJ1-2,NA,TRBV7-2,CASSLGAGYTF,TGTGCCAGCAGCTTGGGGGCAGGCTACACCTTC
NA,TRBJ2-3,TRBD2,TRBV4-1,CASSPWGLAGGGDTQYF,TGCGCCAGCAGCCCGTGGGGACTAGCGGGAGGGGGAGATACGCAGTATTTT
NA,TRBJ2-5,TRBD2,TRBV7-7,CASSVGSGSQETQYF,TGTGCCAGCAGCGTGGGTAGCGGGTCCCAAGAGACCCAGTACTTC
NA,TRBJ2-4,TRBD2,TRBV5-8,CASTPGRATGGNIQYF,TGTGCCAGCACCCCCGGGAGGGCAACCGGGGGAAACATTCAGTACTTC
NA,TRBJ2-3,NA,TRBV6-5,CASSPIGARDTQYF,TGTGCCAGCAGTCCCATTGGAGCCCGGGATACGCAGTATTTT
once,TRBJ2-1,TRBD1,TRBV18,CASSPGGSEQFF,TGTGCCAGCTCTCCAGGGGGCAGTGAGCAGTTCTTC
NA,TRBJ1-6,TRBD1,TRBV4-1,CASSPNKIQGPSSLHF,TGCGCCAGCAGCCCCAATAAAATACAGGGGCCTTCCTCCCTCCACTTT
NA,TRBJ1-2,NA,TRBV7-9,CSSSFMAGSGYTF,TGTTCCAGCAGCTTCATGGCGGGGAGCGGCTACACCTTC
NA,TRBJ2-1,NA,TRBV30,CAWTPGSSSYNEQFF,TGTGCCTGGACTCCGGGTTCGAGCTCCTACAATGAGCAGTTCTTC
NA,TRBJ1-1,NA,TRBV18,CASSPPVGATRTEAFF,TGTGCCAGCTCACCACCGGTTGGGGCCACTCGAACTGAAGCTTTCTTT
few,TRBJ1-1,TRBD1,TRBV19,CASRLTGNFNEAFF,TGTGCCAGTAGATTGACAGGGAATTTTAACGAAGCTTTCTTT
once,TRBJ2-2,NA,TRBV5-4,CASSLRVQANTGELFF,TGTGCCAGCAGCTTGCGCGTGCAGGCCAACACCGGGGAGCTGTTTTTT
NA,TRBJ1-3,NA,TRBV30,CAWSVTQGHSGNTIYF,TGTGCCTGGAGTGTAACCCAGGGACACTCTGGAAACACCATATATTTT
NA,TRBJ2-3,TRBD2,TRBV7-9,CASSYPSGLADTQYF,TGTGCCAGCAGCTACCCTAGCGGGTTGGCAGATACGCAGTATTTT
NA,TRBJ2-2,TRBD1,TRBV5-1,CASLGQGAGELFF,TGCGCCAGCCTGGGACAGGGCGCCGGGGAGCTGTTTTTT
NA,TRBJ2-2,TRBD2,TRBV10-3,CAIRSTAGTNTGELFF,TGTGCCATCAGATCCACAGCGGGGACGAACACCGGGGAGCTGTTTTTT
NA,TRBJ2-3,NA,TRBV9,CASSVAQLGAGDTQYF,TGTGCCAGCAGCGTAGCTCAATTGGGAGCGGGTGATACGCAGTATTTT
NA,TRBJ1-5,TRBD1,TRBV6-6,CASSYSGQLSNQPQHF,TGTGCCAGCAGTTACTCGGGACAGCTAAGCAATCAGCCCCAGCATTTT
NA,TRBJ1-6,NA,TRBV7-2,CASSLGSWGSSPLHF,TGTGCCAGCAGCTTAGGAAGCTGGGGCTCGTCACCCCTCCACTTT
NA,TRBJ1-2,TRBD1,TRBV7-2,CASSLAPTGLNSGYTF,TGTGCCAGCAGCTTAGCCCCGACAGGGCTCAATAGTGGCTACACCTTC
NA,TRBJ2-7,NA,TRBV6-5,CASSYVSSPADEQYF,TGTGCCAGCAGTTACGTTAGCTCCCCGGCGGACGAGCAGTACTTC
NA,TRBJ2-3,NA,TRBV30,CAWSMIRDSSTDTQYF,TGTGCCTGGAGTATGATACGGGACTCATCCACAGATACGCAGTATTTT
NA,TRBJ2-1,NA,TRBV7-9,CASSLQGNDEQFF,TGTGCCAGCAGCTTACAGGGAAATGATGAGCAGTTCTTC
NA,TRBJ2-1,NA,TRBV5-1,CASSLGLAIYNEQFF,TGCGCCAGCAGCTTGGGCCTAGCAATCTACAATGAGCAGTTCTTC
NA,TRBJ2-3,TRBD1,TRBV5-6,CASSLAGQGARTPTQYF,TGTGCCAGCAGCTTGGCGGGACAGGGGGCACGGACACCTACGCAGTATTTT
NA,TRBJ2-7,TRBD1,TRBV9,CASSVGTGTYEQYF,TGTGCCAGCAGCGTAGGGACAGGCACCTACGAGCAGTACTTC
once,TRBJ2-7,TRBD1,TRBV27,CASSYGQGYEQYF,TGTGCCAGCAGTTATGGACAGGGCTACGAGCAGTACTTC
NA,TRBJ2-2,TRBD1,TRBV10-3,CAISRTGLNTGELFF,TGTGCCATCAGCCGGACAGGGTTGAACACCGGGGAGCTGTTTTTT
NA,TRBJ2-1,TRBD2,TRBV13,CASSLRGGHEQFF,TGTGCCAGCAGCCTTCGGGGGGGCCATGAGCAGTTCTTC
few,TRBJ1-5,NA,TRBV6-5,CASRASVGNQPQHF,TGTGCCAGCAGGGCCAGCGTGGGCAATCAGCCCCAGCATTTT
NA,TRBJ1-1,NA,TRBV29-1,CSVVAGMMNTEAFF,TGCAGCGTTGTGGCGGGAATGATGAACACTGAAGCTTTCTTT
NA,TRBJ1-5,TRBD1,TRBV6-1,CASSESQGNQPQHF,TGTGCCAGCAGTGAATCACAGGGGAATCAGCCCCAGCATTTT
NA,TRBJ2-7,TRBD2,TRBV29-1,CSGEGVDLEQYF,TGCAGCGGGGAGGGAGTGGACCTCGAGCAGTACTTC
NA,TRBJ2-2,NA,TRBV5-1,CASSLLGAAGELFF,TGCGCCAGCAGCTTGCTGGGGGCGGCCGGGGAGCTGTTTTTT
NA,TRBJ2-3,TRBD2,TRBV30,CAWRVAGGRRTQYF,TGTGCCTGGAGGGTAGCGGGTGGACGTAGAACGCAGTATTTT
NA,TRBJ1-5,TRBD1,TRBV18,CASSRYRGEDNQPQHF,TGTGCCAGCTCACGCTACAGGGGCGAGGACAATCAGCCCCAGCATTTT